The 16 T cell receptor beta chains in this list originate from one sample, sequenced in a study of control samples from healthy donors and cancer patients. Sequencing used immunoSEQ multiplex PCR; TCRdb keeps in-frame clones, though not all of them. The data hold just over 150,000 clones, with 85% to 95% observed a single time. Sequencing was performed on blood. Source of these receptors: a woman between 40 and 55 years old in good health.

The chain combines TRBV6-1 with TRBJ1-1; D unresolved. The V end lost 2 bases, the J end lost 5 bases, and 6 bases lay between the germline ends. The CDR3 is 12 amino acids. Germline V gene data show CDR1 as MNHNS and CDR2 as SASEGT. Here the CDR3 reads CASSEWVTEAFF. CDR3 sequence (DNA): TGTGCCAGCAGTGAATGGGTTACTGAAGCTTTCTTT.

CDR3 coding DNA: TGCGCCAGCAGCCAAGATCTAGCCTTTTACAATGAGCAGTTCTTC. This sequence encodes CASSQDLAFYNEQFF. The chain joins TRBV4-1 to TRBJ2-1; a weak D match, TRBD2 (5 bases). Per the germline V gene, CDR1 is MGHRA and CDR2 is YSYEKL. The V end lost 0 bases, the J end lost 4 bases, and 10 bases lay between the germline ends. The CDR3 runs 15 residues.

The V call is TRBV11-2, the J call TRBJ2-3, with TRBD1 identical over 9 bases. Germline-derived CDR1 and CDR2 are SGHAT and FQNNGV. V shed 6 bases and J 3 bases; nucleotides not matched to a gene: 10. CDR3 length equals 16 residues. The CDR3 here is CASSYTGGHGTDTQYF. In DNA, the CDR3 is TGTGCCAGCAGTTATACAGGGGGCCATGGGACAGATACGCAGTATTTT.

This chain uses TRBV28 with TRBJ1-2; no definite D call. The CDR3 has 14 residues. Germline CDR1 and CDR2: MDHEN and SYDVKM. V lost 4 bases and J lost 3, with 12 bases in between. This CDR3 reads CASSSGRGDYGYTF. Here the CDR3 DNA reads TGTGCCAGCAGTTCTGGACGGGGTGACTATGGCTACACCTTC.

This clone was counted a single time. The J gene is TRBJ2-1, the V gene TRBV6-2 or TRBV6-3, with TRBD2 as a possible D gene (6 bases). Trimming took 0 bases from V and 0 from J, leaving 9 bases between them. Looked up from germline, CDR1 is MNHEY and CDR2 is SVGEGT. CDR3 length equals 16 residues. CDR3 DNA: TGTGCCAGCAGTTACTCGGGTAGCGGCTCCTACAATGAGCAGTTCTTC. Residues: CASSYSGSGSYNEQFF.

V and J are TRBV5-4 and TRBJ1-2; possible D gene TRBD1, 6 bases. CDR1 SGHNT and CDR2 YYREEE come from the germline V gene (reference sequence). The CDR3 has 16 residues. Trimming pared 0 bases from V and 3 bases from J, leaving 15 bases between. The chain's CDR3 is CASSLAFRGGDYGYTF. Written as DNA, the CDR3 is TGTGCCAGCAGCTTGGCGTTCAGGGGAGGCGACTATGGCTACACCTTC.

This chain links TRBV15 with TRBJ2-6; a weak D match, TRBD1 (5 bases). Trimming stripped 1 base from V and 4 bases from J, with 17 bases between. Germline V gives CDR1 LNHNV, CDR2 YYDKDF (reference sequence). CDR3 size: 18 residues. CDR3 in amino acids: CATSRARQQLSGANVLTF. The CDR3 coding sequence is TGTGCCACCAGCAGAGCCCGACAGCAACTGTCGGGGGCCAACGTCCTGACTTTC.

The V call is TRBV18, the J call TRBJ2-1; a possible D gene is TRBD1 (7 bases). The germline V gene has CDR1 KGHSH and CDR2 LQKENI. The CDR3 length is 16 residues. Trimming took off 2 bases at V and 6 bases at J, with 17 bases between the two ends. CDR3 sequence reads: CASSPKTGEVGNEQFF. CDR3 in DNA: TGTGCCAGCTCACCAAAAACAGGGGAGGTTGGCAATGAGCAGTTCTTC.

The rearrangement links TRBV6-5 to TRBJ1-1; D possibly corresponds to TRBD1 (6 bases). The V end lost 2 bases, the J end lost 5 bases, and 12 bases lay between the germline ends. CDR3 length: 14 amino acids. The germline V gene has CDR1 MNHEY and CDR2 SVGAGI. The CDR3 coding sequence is TGTGCCAGCAGTTACCTCGGGGGGCCAACTGAAGCTTTCTTT. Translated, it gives CASSYLGGPTEAFF.

The CDR3 loop is CASIPWRGASYEQYF. CDR3 coding DNA: TGTGCCAGCATCCCATGGCGGGGAGCCTCCTACGAGCAGTACTTC. The gene calls are TRBV5-6 and TRBJ2-7, with D perhaps TRBD2 (6 bases). V was pared by 6 bases and J by 0 bases, with 16 bases between. Germline V gives CDR1 SGHDT, CDR2 YYEEEE. CDR3 length equals 15 residues.

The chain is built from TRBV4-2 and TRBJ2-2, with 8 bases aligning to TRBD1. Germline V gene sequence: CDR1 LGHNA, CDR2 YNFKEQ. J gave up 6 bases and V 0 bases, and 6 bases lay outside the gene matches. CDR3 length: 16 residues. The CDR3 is CASSQDTGGVAGELFF. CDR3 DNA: TGTGCCAGCAGCCAAGATACAGGGGGAGTTGCCGGGGAGCTGTTTTTT.

The CDR3 spells CASTFPPNYGYTF. CDR3 bases: TGTGCCAGCACGTTCCCCCCCAACTATGGCTACACCTTC. The gene calls are TRBV2 and TRBJ1-2, with D unresolved. The germline V gene has CDR1 SNHLY and CDR2 FYNNEI. V was shortened by 7 bases and J by 2 bases, with 11 bases between the two germline ends. This CDR3 contains 13 residues.

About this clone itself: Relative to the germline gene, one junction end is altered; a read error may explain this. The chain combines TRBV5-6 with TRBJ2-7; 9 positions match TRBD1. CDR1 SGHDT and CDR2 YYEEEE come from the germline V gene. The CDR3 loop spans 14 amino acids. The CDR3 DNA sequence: TGTGCCAGCAGCCGCCGGGACAGGGCCTACGGGCAGTACTTC. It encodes CASSRRDRAYGQYF. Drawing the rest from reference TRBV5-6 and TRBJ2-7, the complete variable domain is DAGVTQSPTHLIKTRGQQVTLRCSPKSGHDTVSWYQQALGQGPQFIFQYYEEEERQRGNFPDRFSGHQFPNYSSELNVNALLLGDSALYLCASSRRDRAYGQYFGPGTRLTVT.

In DNA, the CDR3 is TGTGCCAGCAGTGAATTCCGGACAGGGGACGGCTACGAGCAGTACTTC. Translating it yields CASSEFRTGDGYEQYF. This chain uses TRBV6-1 with TRBJ2-7, with 9 positions matching TRBD1. Germline CDR1 is MNHNS and CDR2 is SASEGT. This CDR3 has 16 residues. The V and J ends lost 2 bases and 3 bases, in that order; junction bases with no gene match: 8.

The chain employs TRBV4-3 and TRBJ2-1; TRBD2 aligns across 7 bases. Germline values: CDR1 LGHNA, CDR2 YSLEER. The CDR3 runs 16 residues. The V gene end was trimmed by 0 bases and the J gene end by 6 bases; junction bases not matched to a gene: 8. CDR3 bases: TGCGCCAGCAGCCAAGATCGGGCGGGAGTTCCCAATGAGCAGTTCTTC. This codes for CASSQDRAGVPNEQFF.

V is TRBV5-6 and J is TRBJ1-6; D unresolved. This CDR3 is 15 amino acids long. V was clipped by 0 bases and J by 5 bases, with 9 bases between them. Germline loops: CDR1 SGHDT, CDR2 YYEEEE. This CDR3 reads CASSLAPENNSPLHF. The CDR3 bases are TGTGCCAGCAGCTTGGCCCCAGAAAATAATTCACCCCTCCACTTT.